The source of this TCR beta chain is a study of T cells in Graves' hyperthyroidism and ophthalmopathy. Regarding this clonotype: Its antigen is currently unknown.

V was clipped by 7 bases and J by 4 bases, with 23 bases between them. This CDR3 region has 16 residues. CDR1 MNHNS and CDR2 SASEGT come from the germline V gene. RNA transcripts gave rise to amplified TCR beta CDR3 regions. First-round RT-PCR of the TCR CDR3 relied on the HTBI primer set. Each CDR3 protein gets one entry after TCRdb re-called the multiplex PCR reads with MiXCR. The repertoire holds about 710,000 distinct CDR3 sequences, with about a sixth as singletons. Study-wide points: Blood also held most thyroid clonotypes expanded beyond 0.001. In simple terms, a model built on 13 V-J features told ophthalmopathy apart from stable hyperthyroidism.

Sequenced material: blood. This receptor was identified in a man aged 18 to 29 with Graves' hyperthyroidism. The chain is built from TRBV6-1 and TRBJ2-7, with D perhaps TRBD2 (6 bases). The CDR3: CASMKGLRGSLYEQYF. CDR3 nucleotide sequence: TGTGCCAGCATGAAGGGACTCCGGGGCTCGCTTTACGAGCAGTACTTC.